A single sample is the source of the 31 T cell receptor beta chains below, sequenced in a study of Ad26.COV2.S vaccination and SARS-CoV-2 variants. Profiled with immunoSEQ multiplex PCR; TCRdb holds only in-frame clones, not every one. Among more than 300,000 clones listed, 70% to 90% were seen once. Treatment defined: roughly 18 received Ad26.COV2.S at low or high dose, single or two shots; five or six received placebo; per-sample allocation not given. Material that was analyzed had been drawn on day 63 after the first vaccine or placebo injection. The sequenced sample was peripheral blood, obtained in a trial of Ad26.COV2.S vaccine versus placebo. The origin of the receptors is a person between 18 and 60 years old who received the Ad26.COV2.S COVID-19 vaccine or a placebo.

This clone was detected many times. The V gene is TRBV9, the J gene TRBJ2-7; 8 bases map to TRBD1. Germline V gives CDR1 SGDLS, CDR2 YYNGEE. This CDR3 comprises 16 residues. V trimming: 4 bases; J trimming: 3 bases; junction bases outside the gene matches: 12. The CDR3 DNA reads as TGTGCCAGCAGCCCCTCTGGGGGGACAGGCTACTACGAGCAGTACTTC. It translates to CASSPSGGTGYYEQYF.

As DNA, the CDR3 is TGTGCCAGTAGGGACGGACTCATGAACACTGAAGCTTTCTTT. Translated, it gives CASRDGLMNTEAFF. The V call is TRBV19, the J call TRBJ1-1; no definite D call. Germline V gene data show CDR1 as LNHDA and CDR2 as SQIVND (reference sequence). The CDR3 is made up of 14 amino acids. The V end was cut by 6 bases, the J end by 0 bases, with 11 bases between.

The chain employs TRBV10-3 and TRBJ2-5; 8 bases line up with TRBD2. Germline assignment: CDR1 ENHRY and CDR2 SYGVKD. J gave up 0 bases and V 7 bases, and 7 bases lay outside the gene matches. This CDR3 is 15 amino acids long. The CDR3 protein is CAIKAGAPYQETQYF. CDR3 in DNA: TGTGCCATCAAAGCGGGGGCCCCGTACCAAGAGACCCAGTACTTC.

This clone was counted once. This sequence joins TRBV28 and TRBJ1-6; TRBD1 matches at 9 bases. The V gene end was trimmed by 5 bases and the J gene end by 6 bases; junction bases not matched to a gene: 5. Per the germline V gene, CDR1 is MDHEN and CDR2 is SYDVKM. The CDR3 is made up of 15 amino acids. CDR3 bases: TGTGCCAGCAGTGGGACAGGGCTAGGTAATTCACCCCTCCACTTT. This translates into CASSGTGLGNSPLHF. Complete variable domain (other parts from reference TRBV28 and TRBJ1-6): DVKVTQSSRYLVKRTGEKVFLECVQDMDHENMFWYRQDPGLGLRLIYFSYDVKMKEKGDIPEGYSVSREKKERFSLILESASTNQTSMYLCASSGTGLGNSPLHFGNGTRLTVT.

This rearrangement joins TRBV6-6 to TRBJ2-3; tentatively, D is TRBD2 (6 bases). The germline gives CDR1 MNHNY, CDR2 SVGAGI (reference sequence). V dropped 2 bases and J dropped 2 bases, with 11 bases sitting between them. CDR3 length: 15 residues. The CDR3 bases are TGTGCCAGCAGTTACCTTGGAGGGCTCACAGATACGCAGTATTTT. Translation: CASSYLGGLTDTQYF.

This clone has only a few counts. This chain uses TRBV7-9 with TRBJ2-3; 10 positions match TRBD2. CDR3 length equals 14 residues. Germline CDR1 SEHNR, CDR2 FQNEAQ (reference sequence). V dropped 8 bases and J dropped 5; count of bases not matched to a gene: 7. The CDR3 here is CASSLAGVRDTQYF. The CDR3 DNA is TGTGCCAGCTCCCTAGCGGGAGTGCGAGATACGCAGTATTTT.

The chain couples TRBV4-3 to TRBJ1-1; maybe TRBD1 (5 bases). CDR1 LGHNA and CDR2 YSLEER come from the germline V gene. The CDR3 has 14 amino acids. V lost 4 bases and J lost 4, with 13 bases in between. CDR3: CASSPLGGRTEAFF. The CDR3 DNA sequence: TGCGCCAGCAGCCCGCTGGGGGGTCGCACTGAAGCTTTCTTT.

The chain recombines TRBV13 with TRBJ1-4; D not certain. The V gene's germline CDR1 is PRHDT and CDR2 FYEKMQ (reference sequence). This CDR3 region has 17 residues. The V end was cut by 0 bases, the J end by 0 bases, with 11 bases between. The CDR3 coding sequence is TGTGCCAGCAGCTTAGGTCGGTGGGTTGCAACTAATGAAAAACTGTTTTTT. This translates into CASSLGRWVATNEKLFF.

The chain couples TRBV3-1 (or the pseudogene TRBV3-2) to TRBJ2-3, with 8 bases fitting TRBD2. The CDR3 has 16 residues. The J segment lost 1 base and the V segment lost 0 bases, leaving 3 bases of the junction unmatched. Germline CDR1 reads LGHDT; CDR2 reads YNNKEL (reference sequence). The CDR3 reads CASSQDQLAGTDTQYF. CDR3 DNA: TGTGCCAGCAGCCAAGATCAACTAGCGGGCACAGATACGCAGTATTTT.

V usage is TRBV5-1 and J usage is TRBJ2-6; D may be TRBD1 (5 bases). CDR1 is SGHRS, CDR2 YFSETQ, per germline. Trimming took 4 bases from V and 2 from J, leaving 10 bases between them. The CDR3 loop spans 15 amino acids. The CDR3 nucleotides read TGCGCCAGCAGCCTCGACAGTGCTGGGGCCAACGTCCTGACTTTC. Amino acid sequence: CASSLDSAGANVLTF.

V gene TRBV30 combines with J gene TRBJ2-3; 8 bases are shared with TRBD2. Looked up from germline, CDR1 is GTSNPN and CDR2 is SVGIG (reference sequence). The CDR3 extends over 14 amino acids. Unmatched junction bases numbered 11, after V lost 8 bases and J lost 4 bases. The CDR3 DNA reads TGTGCCCGCTCGGCGGGAGGAGGCGCAGATACGCAGTATTTT. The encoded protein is CARSAGGGADTQYF.

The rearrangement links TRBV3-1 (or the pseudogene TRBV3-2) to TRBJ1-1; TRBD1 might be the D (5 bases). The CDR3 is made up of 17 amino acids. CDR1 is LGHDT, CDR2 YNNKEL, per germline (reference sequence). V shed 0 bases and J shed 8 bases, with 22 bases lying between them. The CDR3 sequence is CASSQDPAAGGWGEAFF. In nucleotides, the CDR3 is TGTGCCAGCAGCCAAGATCCGGCGGCGGGGGGTTGGGGGGAAGCTTTCTTT.

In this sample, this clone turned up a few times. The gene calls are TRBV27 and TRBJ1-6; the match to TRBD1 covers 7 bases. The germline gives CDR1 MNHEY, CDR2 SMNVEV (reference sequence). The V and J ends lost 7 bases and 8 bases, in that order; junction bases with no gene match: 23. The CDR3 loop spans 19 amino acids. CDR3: CASTVLGTRAGQVYSPLHF. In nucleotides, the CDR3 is TGTGCCAGCACCGTCTTGGGAACCCGGGCCGGACAGGTTTATTCACCCCTCCACTTT.

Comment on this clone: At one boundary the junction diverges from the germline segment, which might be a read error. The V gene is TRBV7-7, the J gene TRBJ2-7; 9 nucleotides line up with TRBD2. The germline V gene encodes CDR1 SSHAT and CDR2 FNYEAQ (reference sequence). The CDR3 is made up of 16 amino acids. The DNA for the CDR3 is TGTGCTAGCAGCCCGGGACTAGCAGGAGAGGGGTACGAGCAGTACTTC. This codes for CASSPGLAGEGYEQYF.

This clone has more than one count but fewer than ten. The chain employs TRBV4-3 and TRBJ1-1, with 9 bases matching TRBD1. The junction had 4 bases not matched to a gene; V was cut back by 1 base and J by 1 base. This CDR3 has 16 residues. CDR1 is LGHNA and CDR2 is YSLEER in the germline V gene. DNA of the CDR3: TGCGCCAGCAGCCAAGGCCTGGGACAGGGGAACACTGAAGCTTTCTTT. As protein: CASSQGLGQGNTEAFF.

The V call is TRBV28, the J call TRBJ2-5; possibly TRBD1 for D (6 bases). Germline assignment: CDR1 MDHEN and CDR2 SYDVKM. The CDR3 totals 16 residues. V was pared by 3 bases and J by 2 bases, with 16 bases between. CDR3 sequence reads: CASSFSSGTLQETQYF. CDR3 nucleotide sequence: TGTGCCAGCAGTTTCTCTTCCGGGACACTGCAAGAGACCCAGTACTTC.

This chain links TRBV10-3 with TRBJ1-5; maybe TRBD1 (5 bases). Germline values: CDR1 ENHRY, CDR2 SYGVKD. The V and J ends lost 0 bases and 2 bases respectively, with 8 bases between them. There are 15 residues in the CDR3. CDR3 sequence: CAISESKGRNQPQHF. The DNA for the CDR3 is TGTGCCATCAGTGAGTCGAAGGGGCGCAATCAGCCCCAGCATTTT.

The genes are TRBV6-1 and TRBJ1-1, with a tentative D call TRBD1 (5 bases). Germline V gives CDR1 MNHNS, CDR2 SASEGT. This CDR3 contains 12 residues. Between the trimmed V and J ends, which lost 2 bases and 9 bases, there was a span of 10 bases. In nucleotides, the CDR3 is TGTGCCAGCAGTGAATCCAGGACACAAGCTTTCTTT. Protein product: CASSESRTQAFF.

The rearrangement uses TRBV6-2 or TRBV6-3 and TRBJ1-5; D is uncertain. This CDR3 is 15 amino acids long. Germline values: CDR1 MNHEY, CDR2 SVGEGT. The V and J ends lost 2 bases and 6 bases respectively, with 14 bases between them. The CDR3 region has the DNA TGTGCCAGCAGTTACGGGTCCAGGCTGGGTCAGCCCCAGCATTTT. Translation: CASSYGSRLGQPQHF.

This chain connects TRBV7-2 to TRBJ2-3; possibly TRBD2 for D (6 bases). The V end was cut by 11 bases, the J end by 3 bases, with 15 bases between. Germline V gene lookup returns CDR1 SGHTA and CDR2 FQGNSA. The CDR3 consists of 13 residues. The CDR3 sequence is CASRGGGTDTQYF. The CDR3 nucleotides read TGTGCCTCTAGGGGCGGAGGGACAGATACGCAGTATTTT.

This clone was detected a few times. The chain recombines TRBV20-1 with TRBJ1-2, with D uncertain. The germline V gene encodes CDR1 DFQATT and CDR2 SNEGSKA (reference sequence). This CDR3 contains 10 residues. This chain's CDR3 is CRVSGNGYTF. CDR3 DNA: TGCAGAGTATCAGGAAATGGCTACACCTTC.

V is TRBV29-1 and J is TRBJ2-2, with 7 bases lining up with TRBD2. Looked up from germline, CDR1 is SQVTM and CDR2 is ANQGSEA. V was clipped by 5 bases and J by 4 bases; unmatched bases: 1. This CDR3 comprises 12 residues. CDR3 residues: CSVWEGTGELFF. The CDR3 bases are TGCAGCGTTTGGGAGGGCACCGGGGAGCTGTTTTTT.

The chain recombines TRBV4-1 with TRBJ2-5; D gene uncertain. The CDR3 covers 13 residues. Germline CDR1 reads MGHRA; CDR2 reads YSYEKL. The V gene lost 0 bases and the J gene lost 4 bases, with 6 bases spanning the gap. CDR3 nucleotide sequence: TGCGCCAGCAGCCAAGATCTACTAGAGACCCAGTACTTC. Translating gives CASSQDLLETQYF.

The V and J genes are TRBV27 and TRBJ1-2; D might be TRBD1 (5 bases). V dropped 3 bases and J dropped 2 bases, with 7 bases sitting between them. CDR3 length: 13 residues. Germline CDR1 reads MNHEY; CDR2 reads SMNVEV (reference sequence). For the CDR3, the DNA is TGTGCCAGCAGTTTTGACAGCAACTATGGCTACACCTTC. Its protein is CASSFDSNYGYTF.

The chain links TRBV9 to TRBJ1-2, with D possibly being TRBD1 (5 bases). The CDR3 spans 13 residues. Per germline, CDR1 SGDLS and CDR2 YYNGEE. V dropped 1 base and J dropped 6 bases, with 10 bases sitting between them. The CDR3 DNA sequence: TGTGCCAGCAGCGTATTCCAGGGAGATGGCTACACCTTC. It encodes CASSVFQGDGYTF.

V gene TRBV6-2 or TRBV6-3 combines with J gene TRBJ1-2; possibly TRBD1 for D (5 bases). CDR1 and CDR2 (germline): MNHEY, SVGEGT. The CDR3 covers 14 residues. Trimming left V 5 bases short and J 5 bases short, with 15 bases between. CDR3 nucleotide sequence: TGTGCCAGCAGTCCGCTGACAGAGAAATATGGCTACACCTTC. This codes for CASSPLTEKYGYTF.

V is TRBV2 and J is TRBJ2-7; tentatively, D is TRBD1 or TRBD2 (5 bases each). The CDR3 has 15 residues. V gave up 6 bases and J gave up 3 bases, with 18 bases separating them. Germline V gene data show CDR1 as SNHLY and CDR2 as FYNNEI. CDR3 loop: CASRPTRGTSYEQYF. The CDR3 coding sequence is TGTGCCAGCAGGCCCACCCGAGGGACGAGCTACGAGCAGTACTTC.

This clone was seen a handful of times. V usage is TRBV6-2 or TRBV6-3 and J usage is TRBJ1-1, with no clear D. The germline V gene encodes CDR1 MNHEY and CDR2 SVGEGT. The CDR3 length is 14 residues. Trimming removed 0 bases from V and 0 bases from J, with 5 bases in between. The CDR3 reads CASSYSTMNTEAFF. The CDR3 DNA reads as TGTGCCAGCAGTTACTCAACCATGAACACTGAAGCTTTCTTT.

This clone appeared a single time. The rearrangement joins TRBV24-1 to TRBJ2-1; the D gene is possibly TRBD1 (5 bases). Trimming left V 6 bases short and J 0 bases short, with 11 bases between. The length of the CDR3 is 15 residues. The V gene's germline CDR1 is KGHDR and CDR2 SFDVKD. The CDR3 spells CATSPRQGSYNEQFF. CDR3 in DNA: TGTGCCACCAGTCCTAGGCAGGGCTCCTACAATGAGCAGTTCTTC.

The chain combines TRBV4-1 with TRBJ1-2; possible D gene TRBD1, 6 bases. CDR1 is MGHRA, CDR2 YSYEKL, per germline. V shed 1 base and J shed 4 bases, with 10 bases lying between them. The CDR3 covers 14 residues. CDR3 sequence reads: CASSQVGQPYGYTF. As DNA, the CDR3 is TGCGCCAGCAGCCAAGTAGGACAGCCCTATGGCTACACCTTC.

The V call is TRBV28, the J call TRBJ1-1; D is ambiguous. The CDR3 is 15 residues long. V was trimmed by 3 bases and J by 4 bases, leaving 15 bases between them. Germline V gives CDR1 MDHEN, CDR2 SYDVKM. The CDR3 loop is CASSFIGDRTTEAFF. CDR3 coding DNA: TGTGCCAGCAGTTTTATTGGGGATAGGACCACTGAAGCTTTCTTT.